Listed below are T cell receptor beta chains from one sample, sequenced in a study of CD8 T cells in ankylosing spondylitis. From the 5' RACE reads, TCRdb called clonotypes with MiXCR, one entry per CDR3 protein. The sample comprises about 240,000 distinct CDR3 sequences, around 9.2% of which are singletons, and approximately 6.2% rests with the top ten. Sample: blood, either unsorted or a sorted T cell fraction (not recorded which). The receptors were gathered from a male donor with ankylosing spondylitis or in good health (not recorded which). CDR3s include the opening cysteine and the closing phenylalanine or tryptophan. The D gene is left open where the match is weak. Size is stated for part of the rows, as once, few or many counts, or as a class when the clone is expanded.

abundance | j_gene | v_gene | d_gene | CDR3nt | CDR3aa
many | TRBJ2-1 | TRBV20-1 | TRBD2 | TGCAGTGCGTTTACTAGCGGGGGGGCCCCCATGGGTGAGCAGTTCTTC | CSAFTSGGAPMGEQFF
- | TRBJ2-7 | TRBV14 | - | TGTGCCAGCAGCCAAGATCCTCACCCAGAGCAGTACTTC | CASSQDPHPEQYF
many | TRBJ1-1 | TRBV30 | TRBD1 | TGTGCCTGGGACACGGGACAGAAGTTGAACACTGAAGCTTTCTTT | CAWDTGQKLNTEAFF
many | TRBJ2-1 | TRBV15 | - | TGTGCCACCAGCAGAGGACTGACAGGTTACAATGAGCAGTTCTTC | CATSRGLTGYNEQFF
few | TRBJ2-7 | TRBV7-2 | TRBD2 | TGTGCCAGCAGCGCCCTAGCGGGAGGCATCTACGAGCAGTACTTC | CASSALAGGIYEQYF
- | TRBJ2-1 | TRBV27 | - | TGTGCCAGCAGTGCTCGTGGAGTGGTCAATGAGCAGTTCTTC | CASSARGVVNEQFF
many | TRBJ2-1 | TRBV20-1 | TRBD2 | TGCAGTGCTAGAGTACTGACTAGCGGACCGTACAAAGATGAGCAGTTCTTC | CSARVLTSGPYKDEQFF
many | TRBJ2-5 | TRBV7-9 | TRBD2 | TGTGCCAGCAGCCTTAGCGGGGGTCTCCAAGAGACCCAGTACTTC | CASSLSGGLQETQYF
many | TRBJ2-7 | TRBV20-1 | - | TGCAGTGCTAGGGTAGTGCCCTACGAGCAGTACTTC | CSARVVPYEQYF
- | TRBJ1-1 | TRBV30 | - | TGTGCCTGGAGTAAGGGAGTGAACACTGAAGCTTTCTTT | CAWSKGVNTEAFF
few | TRBJ1-6 | TRBV7-6 | - | TGTGCCAGCAGCTTATCACAGGCGAATTCACCCCTCCACTTT | CASSLSQANSPLHF
many | TRBJ2-3 | TRBV1 | - | TGCACCAGCAGCCAAGCCCCAGCGGGAGACTCAGATACGCAGTATTTT | CTSSQAPAGDSDTQYF
many | TRBJ1-1 | TRBV5-1 | - | TGCGCCAGCAGCCTTGATTCCGTCGGTGGGGAAACTGAAGCTTTCTTT | CASSLDSVGGETEAFF
- | TRBJ2-3 | TRBV30 | TRBD1 | TGTGCCTGGAGTGTCGGTGGGACAGGGGTCACAGATACGCAGTATTTT | CAWSVGGTGVTDTQYF